The 19 T cell receptor beta chains presented below share a single source sample, sequenced in a study of beta chain features in type 1 diabetes. As every portion of the isolated RNA was reverse transcribed, the sequencing read expressed TCRB transcripts. Clones were read by immunoSEQ multiplex PCR, and TCRdb kept only the in-frame ones, dropping some. The sample contains about 210,000 clones, approximately 10% of which appear only once. Sequenced sample: central memory CD4+ T cells from blood. These receptors were taken from a man between 18 and 29 years old in good health.

V usage is TRBV7-8 and J usage is TRBJ2-1; D remains ambiguous. V lost 1 base and J lost 6, with 10 bases in between. The CDR3 is 14 amino acids. Germline loops: CDR1 SGHVS, CDR2 FQNEAQ. CDR3 region: CASSLGHSFNEQFF. The CDR3 DNA reads as TGTGCCAGCAGCTTAGGGCACAGCTTCAATGAGCAGTTCTTC. Supplemented by reference TRBV7-8 and TRBJ2-1, the full variable domain reads GAGVSQSPRYKVAKRGQDVALRCDPISGHVSLFWYQQALGQGPEFLTYFQNEAQLDKSGLPSDRFFAERPEGSVSTLKIQRTQQEDSAVYLCASSLGHSFNEQFFGPGTRLTVL.

This clone was seen at least ten times. Other DNA sequences within the sample encode an identical CDR3. J is TRBJ2-5 and V is TRBV18; no firm D call. CDR3 length: 14 amino acids. Trimming took 3 bases from V and 1 from J, leaving 9 bases between them. The V gene's germline CDR1 is KGHSH and CDR2 LQKENI. The CDR3 region has the DNA TGTGCCAGCTCACCCCGGACCCGCCAAGAGACCCAGTACTTC. It codes for CASSPRTRQETQYF.

CDR3 protein: CSVGWGFNQPQHF. DNA for the CDR3: TGCAGCGTGGGGTGGGGCTTCAATCAGCCCCAGCATTTT. The chain links TRBV29-1 to TRBJ1-5; D may be TRBD1 (5 bases). CDR1 and CDR2 (germline): SQVTM, ANQGSEA. The CDR3 runs 13 residues. V dropped 6 bases and J dropped 3 bases, with 12 bases sitting between them.

V and J are TRBV2 and TRBJ1-6; the match to TRBD1 covers 8 bases. Trimming took 2 bases from V and 6 from J; bases not matched to a gene: 3. The CDR3 extends over 15 amino acids. CDR1 is SNHLY, CDR2 FYNNEI, per germline. CDR3 sequence reads: CASSEQGAANSPLHF. CDR3 bases: TGTGCCAGCAGTGAACAGGGGGCGGCTAATTCACCCCTCCACTTT.

The V call is TRBV2, the J call TRBJ1-2, with D uncertain. CDR1 is SNHLY and CDR2 is FYNNEI in the germline V gene. Trimming took 6 bases from V and 2 from J, leaving 7 bases between them. The CDR3 is 12 amino acids. The CDR3 here is CASSGLNYGYTF. Here the CDR3 DNA reads TGTGCCAGCAGCGGGTTGAACTATGGCTACACCTTC.

On this clone: One base away lies a much larger clone, so this may be a sequencing read error. The chain is built from TRBV9 and TRBJ2-5; no reliable D call. CDR1 is SGDLS and CDR2 is YYNGEE in the germline V gene. The CDR3 runs to 13 residues. CDR3 loop: CARSVEGWETQYF. The CDR3 DNA sequence: TGTGCCCGCAGCGTAGAAGGGTGGGAGACCCAGTACTTC.

On this clone: This may be a read error, as it is one base from a much larger clone. J is TRBJ2-3 and V is TRBV7-9; TRBD1 might be the D (6 bases). Trimming shortened V by 5 bases and J by 0 bases, and 9 bases separated the two germline ends. From germline, CDR1 is SEHNR and CDR2 FQNEAQ (reference sequence). The CDR3 covers 14 residues. Written as DNA, the CDR3 is TGTGCCAGCAGCCGCGGACAGAGCACAGATACGCAGTATTTT. This codes for CASSRGQSTDTQYF.

This clone showed up just a few times. The chain recombines TRBV7-6 with TRBJ2-1; the match to TRBD2 covers 9 bases. The V and J ends lost 2 bases and 4 bases, in that order; junction bases with no gene match: 6. Germline CDR1 and CDR2: SGHVS and FNYEAQ. The CDR3 spans 16 residues. This CDR3 reads CASSLSLAGSYNEQFF. CDR3 coding DNA: TGTGCCAGCAGCTTAAGCCTAGCGGGATCTTACAATGAGCAGTTCTTC.

The table lists this clone with a few counts. The chain combines TRBV13 with TRBJ1-5, with D hard to call. Germline V CDR1 and CDR2: PRHDT, FYEKMQ (reference sequence). There are 16 residues in the CDR3. Trimming stripped 3 bases from V and 4 bases from J, with 16 bases between. The CDR3 sequence is CASSLGSVGENQPQHF. In nucleotides, the CDR3 is TGTGCCAGCAGCTTGGGAAGCGTCGGGGAAAATCAGCCCCAGCATTTT.

This clone was counted only a few times. The J gene is TRBJ2-7, the V gene TRBV29-1; no definite D call. Germline lookup yields CDR1 SQVTM and CDR2 ANQGSEA. The V gene lost 1 base and the J gene lost 3 bases, with 4 bases spanning the gap. This CDR3 is 11 amino acids long. The CDR3 sequence: CSVEVFYEQYF. The CDR3 DNA follows: TGCAGCGTTGAAGTCTTCTACGAGCAGTACTTC.

V is TRBV5-1 and J is TRBJ2-1; D unresolved. Per germline, CDR1 SGHRS and CDR2 YFSETQ. The CDR3 runs to 14 residues. Trimming removed 2 bases from V and 0 bases from J, with 6 bases in between. The CDR3 loop is CASSLLPSYNEQFF. For the CDR3, the DNA is TGCGCCAGCAGCTTACTGCCCTCCTACAATGAGCAGTTCTTC.

This clone was picked up a small number of times. This sequence joins TRBV27 and TRBJ2-3, with D possibly being TRBD1 (5 bases). This CDR3 contains 16 residues. The germline CDR1 and CDR2 sequences are MNHEY and SMNVEV (reference sequence). Deletions cut 5 bases from V and 2 bases from J, with 17 bases between. The CDR3 DNA reads TGTGCCAGCAGTCCGGCTGGCCAGGGAAACACAGATACGCAGTATTTT. It translates to CASSPAGQGNTDTQYF.

This clone has more than one count but fewer than ten. The rearrangement joins TRBV6-5 to TRBJ1-5, with a possible D match to TRBD1 (6 bases). V was pared by 6 bases and J by 7 bases, with 13 bases between. CDR3 length: 13 residues. Germline loops: CDR1 MNHEY, CDR2 SVGAGI. The CDR3 DNA reads as TGTGCCAGCAGCTCGGACAGAGGGCAGCCCCAGCATTTT. It encodes CASSSDRGQPQHF.

The chain has TRBV11-2 and TRBJ2-7; 7 bases are a match to TRBD1. From germline, CDR1 is SGHAT and CDR2 FQNNGV. The CDR3 contains 14 residues. The ends lost 4 bases at V and 3 bases at J; junction bases unmatched: 6. The DNA for the CDR3 is TGTGCCAGCAGCTCAAGGGACAGTTTCTACGAGCAGTACTTC. It translates to CASSSRDSFYEQYF.

The DNA of the CDR3 is TGTGCCAGCAGTGTCCCCTCTCAGGAAGCTTTCTTT. Translated, it gives CASSVPSQEAFF. V gene TRBV28 combines with J gene TRBJ1-1; D unresolved. The CDR3 is 12 residues long. In germline, CDR1 is MDHEN, CDR2 SYDVKM. V lost 5 bases to trimming and J lost 8 bases, with 12 bases between them.

V usage is TRBV28 and J usage is TRBJ2-2, with 9 bases fitting TRBD2. This CDR3 spans 16 amino acids. The V gene's germline CDR1 is MDHEN and CDR2 SYDVKM. The V segment lost 4 bases and the J segment 1 base; nucleotides outside the gene matches: 4. The CDR3 spells CASSYQTSGNTGELFF. The CDR3 DNA follows: TGTGCCAGCAGTTATCAGACTAGCGGGAACACCGGGGAGCTGTTTTTT.

This clone was detected a few times. The chain recombines TRBV6-5 with TRBJ1-2, with no clear D. Germline CDR1 is MNHEY and CDR2 is SVGAGI. The ends were cut back, 2 bases at V and 4 bases at J, with 8 bases in the middle. The CDR3 has 13 amino acids. CDR3: CASSYEAAYGYTF. In nucleotides, the CDR3 is TGTGCCAGCAGTTACGAGGCAGCCTATGGCTACACCTTC.

This chain connects TRBV7-2 to TRBJ2-1; a weak D match, TRBD2 (6 bases). V gave up 2 bases and J gave up 15 bases, with 20 bases separating them. The germline gives CDR1 SGHTA, CDR2 FQGNSA. The CDR3 consists of 14 residues. For the CDR3, the DNA is TGTGCCAGCAGCTTAAAGACTCGGGACTCGAACGTGTTCTTC. It specifies CASSLKTRDSNVFF.

The V call is TRBV4-2, the J call TRBJ2-5, with D perhaps matching TRBD2 (5 bases). Germline V lookup: CDR1 LGHNA, CDR2 YNFKEQ. There are 14 residues in the CDR3. V was clipped by 5 bases and J by 1 base, with 11 bases between them. Written as DNA, the CDR3 is TGTGCCAGCAGCTCCGACTACTCCCAAGAGACCCAGTACTTC. Translation gives CASSSDYSQETQYF.